These 23 T cell receptor beta chains were all obtained from the same sample, sequenced in a study of T cells in Graves' hyperthyroidism and ophthalmopathy. TCR beta CDR3 regions were amplified from RNA transcripts. The primer set for the first-round RT-PCR of the TCR CDR3 was HTBI. TCRdb processed the multiplex PCR reads anew with MiXCR; each CDR3 protein has one entry. The sample holds about 620,000 distinct CDR3 sequences, roughly 16% seen once. The sequencing sample was made of blood. The origin of the receptors is a woman aged 25 to 45 with Graves' hyperthyroidism.

The chain carries TRBV15 and TRBJ2-7; the D is unclear. Germline CDR1 reads LNHNV; CDR2 reads YYDKDF (reference sequence). Trimming pared 0 bases from V and 4 bases from J, leaving 4 bases between. This CDR3 comprises 12 residues. The CDR3 region has the DNA TGTGCCACCAGCAGAGACGGATACGAGCAGTACTTC. It translates to CATSRDGYEQYF.

The rearrangement links TRBV2 to TRBJ1-4, with a weak D call TRBD1 (6 bases). The V end was cut by 7 bases, the J end by 8 bases, with 26 bases between. Germline lookup yields CDR1 SNHLY and CDR2 FYNNEI. The length of the CDR3 is 17 residues. CDR3 in DNA: TGTGCCAGCAAAGGAGACAGGAGACGATCCGCTGAAGAAAAACTGTTTTTT. It is translated as CASKGDRRRSAEEKLFF.

The gene calls are TRBV5-5 and TRBJ2-3; tentative D call: TRBD2 (6 bases). The germline V and J ends were trimmed by 4 bases and 4 bases, with 16 bases remaining between them. Germline loops: CDR1 SGHKS, CDR2 YYEKEE (reference sequence). The CDR3 has 15 residues. CDR3 sequence reads: CASSRGRSSADTQYF. The DNA for the CDR3 is TGTGCCAGCAGCAGGGGACGGTCTAGCGCAGATACGCAGTATTTT. Based on the CDR3 plus reference TRBV5-5 and TRBJ2-3, the full variable domain is DAGVTQSPTHLIKTRGQQVTLRCSPISGHKSVSWYQQVLGQGPQFIFQYYEKEERGRGNFPDRFSARQFPNYSSELNVNALLLGDSALYLCASSRGRSSADTQYFGPGTRLTVL.

A few counts support this clonotype. V is TRBV4-1 and J is TRBJ2-7; no reliable D call. In germline, CDR1 is MGHRA, CDR2 YSYEKL. Trimming cost V 2 bases and J 3 bases, with 5 bases left between them. The CDR3 totals 12 residues. CDR3 residues: CASSQNYYEQYF. The CDR3 bases are TGCGCCAGCAGCCAAAACTACTACGAGCAGTACTTC.

Many counts were recorded for this clonotype. The chain has TRBV28 and TRBJ1-5; D unclear. The CDR3 consists of 12 residues. Germline values: CDR1 MDHEN, CDR2 SYDVKM. Trimming shortened V by 6 bases and J by 4 bases, and 7 bases separated the two germline ends. DNA for the CDR3: TGTGCCAGCAGGTTGGGGAATCAGCCCCAGCATTTT. Protein: CASRLGNQPQHF.

This clonotype was picked up many times. The gene calls are TRBV30 and TRBJ1-2; the D is unclear. The CDR3 is 14 amino acids. From germline, CDR1 is GTSNPN and CDR2 SVGIG (reference sequence). The germline V and J ends were trimmed by 2 bases and 4 bases, with 14 bases remaining between them. This CDR3 is CAWSRAPPGYGYTF. Written as DNA, the CDR3 is TGTGCCTGGAGTCGCGCTCCTCCGGGCTATGGCTACACCTTC. The full variable domain, with the rest looked up from reference TRBV30 and TRBJ1-2, is SQTIHQWPATLVQPVGSPLSLECTVEGTSNPNLYWYRQAAGRGLQLLFYSVGIGQISSEVPQNLSASRPQDRQFILSSKKLLLSDSGFYLCAWSRAPPGYGYTFGSGTRLTVV.

This clonotype has a handful of counts. CDR3 loop: CASSKLAEGRETQYF. As DNA, the CDR3 is TGTGCCAGCAGTAAACTGGCGGAGGGGAGAGAGACCCAGTACTTC. The chain joins TRBV25-1 to TRBJ2-5, with D tentatively TRBD2 (6 bases). The ends were cut back, 5 bases at V and 4 bases at J, with 17 bases in the middle. The CDR3 totals 15 residues. Germline CDR1 is MGHDK and CDR2 is SYGVNS.

This clonotype was observed at least ten times. The V and J genes are TRBV7-9 and TRBJ1-2; 12 nucleotides line up with TRBD1. Germline V gives CDR1 SEHNR, CDR2 FQNEAQ (reference sequence). The CDR3 is 17 amino acids. Trimming cost V 7 bases and J 4 bases; bases outside gene matches: 13. The CDR3 DNA follows: TGTGCCAGCACCTCAGGGACAGGGGGCATCTTCATCTATGGCTACACCTTC. Residues: CASTSGTGGIFIYGYTF.

This clonotype was seen many times. This chain uses TRBV7-2 with TRBJ1-5; no definite D call. Trimming stripped 3 bases from V and 7 bases from J, with 10 bases between. The CDR3 extends over 13 amino acids. Looked up from germline, CDR1 is SGHTA and CDR2 is FQGNSA. The CDR3 nucleotides read TGTGCCAGCAGCTTCCTAGGAAGGCAGCCCCAGCATTTT. Protein product: CASSFLGRQPQHF.

At least ten counts were recorded for this clonotype. CDR3 DNA sequence: TGTGCCAGCAGTTTCCTGGACAGGAATCAGCCCCAGCATTTT. This gives the protein CASSFLDRNQPQHF. The rearrangement uses TRBV28 and TRBJ1-5; TRBD1 aligns across 7 bases. CDR1 and CDR2 (germline): MDHEN, SYDVKM. V was clipped by 3 bases and J by 4 bases; unmatched bases: 3. This CDR3 has 14 residues.

This clonotype was seen a handful of times. The chain is built from TRBV20-1 and TRBJ2-5; no firm D call. The CDR3 loop spans 14 amino acids. Germline V CDR1 and CDR2: DFQATT, SNEGSKA (reference sequence). The V end lost 6 bases, the J end lost 2 bases, and 16 bases lay between the germline ends. CDR3 bases: TGCAGTGCCCGGCGTAGCCCACAACAAGAGACCCAGTACTTC. It yields the protein CSARRSPQQETQYF.

This clonotype was counted many times. The chain has TRBV28 and TRBJ1-1, with D possibly TRBD1 on 5 matching bases. The V end lost 2 bases, the J end lost 0 bases, and 22 bases lay between the germline ends. CDR1 is MDHEN and CDR2 is SYDVKM in the germline V gene. The CDR3 sequence is 19 residues long. The CDR3 region has the DNA TGTGCCAGCAGTTTACCTCTGGGGCCCCTGGAGGGCTTGAACACTGAAGCTTTCTTT. As protein: CASSLPLGPLEGLNTEAFF.

The rearrangement uses TRBV20-1 and TRBJ2-4, with D maybe TRBD1 (6 bases). The V gene's germline CDR1 is DFQATT and CDR2 SNEGSKA (reference sequence). V lost 2 bases, J lost 7 bases, and 15 bases lay in between. The CDR3 sequence is 14 residues long. CDR3 protein: CSARHRADYNIQYF. The CDR3 nucleotides are TGCAGTGCTAGACACAGGGCCGATTATAACATTCAGTACTTC.

In nucleotides, the CDR3 is TGTGCCAGCAGCTTCGATCGGGGCAGAAATGGCTACACCTTC. The encoded protein is CASSFDRGRNGYTF. This sequence joins TRBV13 and TRBJ1-2; perhaps TRBD1 as D (5 bases). This CDR3 comprises 14 residues. V was trimmed by 3 bases and J by 6 bases, leaving 14 bases between them. Germline-derived CDR1 and CDR2 are PRHDT and FYEKMQ (reference sequence).

This clonotype was observed at least ten times. The chain couples TRBV2 to TRBJ2-1, with TRBD2 matching 14 bases. This CDR3 is 16 amino acids long. Germline loops: CDR1 SNHLY, CDR2 FYNNEI. The trim removed 7 bases at V and 7 bases at J, leaving 9 bases unmatched. CDR3 sequence: CASNPGLAGGMNEQFF. CDR3 bases: TGTGCCAGCAATCCCGGACTAGCGGGGGGAATGAATGAGCAGTTCTTC.

This clonotype was counted many times. The rearrangement links TRBV7-2 to TRBJ2-3; 9 positions match TRBD2. Looked up from germline, CDR1 is SGHTA and CDR2 is FQGNSA. This CDR3 region has 15 residues. J gave up 4 bases and V 7 bases, and 9 bases lay outside the gene matches. The CDR3 reads CASIGVAGVSDTQYF. DNA of the CDR3: TGTGCCAGCATAGGGGTAGCGGGAGTTTCAGATACGCAGTATTTT.

The chain employs TRBV7-2 and TRBJ1-4; no firm D call. This CDR3 is 15 amino acids long. V was pared by 1 base and J by 8 bases, with 14 bases between. Looked up from germline, CDR1 is SGHTA and CDR2 is FQGNSA. CDR3: CASSLGGTDFEKLFF. The CDR3 nucleotides are TGTGCCAGCAGCTTAGGGGGAACAGATTTCGAAAAACTGTTTTTT.

This clonotype has a handful of counts. The chain is built from TRBV29-1 and TRBJ2-2; 14 nucleotides agree with TRBD2. The V gene's germline CDR1 is SQVTM and CDR2 ANQGSEA. The CDR3 length is 17 residues. V gave up 2 bases and J gave up 6 bases; unmatched junction bases: 8. The CDR3 reads CSVETPGTSGRSGELFF. The CDR3 DNA is TGCAGCGTTGAAACGCCTGGGACTAGCGGGAGATCCGGGGAGCTGTTTTTT.

This chain joins TRBV4-1 and TRBJ1-5, with TRBD1 matching over 8 bases. The CDR3 totals 15 residues. V lost 4 bases and J lost 3; bases outside the gene matches: 5. Germline V lookup: CDR1 MGHRA, CDR2 YSYEKL. The CDR3 here is CASSPGQAPNQPQHF. CDR3 in DNA: TGCGCCAGCAGCCCGGGACAGGCGCCCAATCAGCCCCAGCATTTT.

The CDR3 reads CATQGPLDTEAFF. CDR3 nucleotide sequence: TGTGCCACCCAGGGCCCCCTGGACACTGAAGCTTTCTTT. The J gene is TRBJ1-1, the V gene TRBV19, with a tentative D call TRBD1 (5 bases). V was trimmed by 10 bases and J by 3 bases, leaving 15 bases between them. The CDR3 runs to 13 residues. Germline CDR1 LNHDA, CDR2 SQIVND (reference sequence).

This clonotype has ten or more counts. This chain links TRBV29-1 with TRBJ2-7; D remains ambiguous. The CDR3 runs to 12 residues. V dropped 2 bases and J dropped 3 bases, with 8 bases sitting between them. Per the germline V gene, CDR1 is SQVTM and CDR2 is ANQGSEA. CDR3 nucleotides: TGCAGCGTTGAATTGGGGAACTACGAGCAGTACTTC. Protein: CSVELGNYEQYF.

This clonotype was found many times. The rearrangement links TRBV28 to TRBJ2-1, with 9 bases that match TRBD2. The V segment lost 2 bases and the J segment 5 bases; nucleotides outside the gene matches: 13. Germline V gives CDR1 MDHEN, CDR2 SYDVKM. This CDR3 comprises 18 residues. As DNA, the CDR3 is TGTGCCAGCAGTTTAGGGACTAGCTTTCTAGAGAGCGACAATGAGCAGTTCTTC. Protein: CASSLGTSFLESDNEQFF.

This clonotype has a count of ten or more. V gene TRBV11-3 combines with J gene TRBJ2-7; D gene unclear. V lost 1 base, J lost 4 bases, and 11 bases lay in between. This CDR3 spans 14 amino acids. Germline V gives CDR1 SGHNT, CDR2 YENEEA. CDR3 bases: TGTGCCAGCAGCTTAGCAGGCCCCCATTACGAGCAGTACTTC. This codes for CASSLAGPHYEQYF.